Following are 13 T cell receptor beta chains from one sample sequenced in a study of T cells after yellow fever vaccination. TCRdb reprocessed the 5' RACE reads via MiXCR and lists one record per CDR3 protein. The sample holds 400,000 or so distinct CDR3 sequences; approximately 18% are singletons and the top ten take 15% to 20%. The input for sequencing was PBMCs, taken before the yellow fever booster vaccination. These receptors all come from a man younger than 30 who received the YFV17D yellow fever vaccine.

The CDR3 DNA follows: TGTGCCAGCAGTGAATATGGAGCCACTGAAGCTTTCTTT. It codes for CASSEYGATEAFF. This rearrangement joins TRBV25-1 to TRBJ1-1; D is ambiguous. Per the germline V gene, CDR1 is MGHDK and CDR2 is SYGVNS. V was cut by 0 bases and J by 4 bases, with 6 bases left in between. The CDR3 covers 13 residues.

The CDR3 nucleotides are TGCAGCGTTGTAGTTGGGGACGAGCAGTACGTC. Amino acids: CSVVVGDEQYV. The chain carries TRBV29-1 and TRBJ2-7; D is unclear. This CDR3 spans 11 amino acids. The V end was cut by 4 bases, the J end by 5 bases, with 9 bases between. Per the germline V gene, CDR1 is SQVTM and CDR2 is ANQGSEA.

The CDR3 DNA reads as TGCAGTGCTAGAGATCTATGGGGGGGCGCCTATGGCTACACCTTC. Its translation: CSARDLWGGAYGYTF. The chain couples TRBV20-1 to TRBJ1-2, with TRBD1 as a possible D gene (6 bases). CDR1 and CDR2 from the germline V gene are DFQATT and SNEGSKA (reference sequence). With 0 bases removed from V and 4 bases from J, the gap between germline ends came to 15 bases. The CDR3 loop spans 15 amino acids.

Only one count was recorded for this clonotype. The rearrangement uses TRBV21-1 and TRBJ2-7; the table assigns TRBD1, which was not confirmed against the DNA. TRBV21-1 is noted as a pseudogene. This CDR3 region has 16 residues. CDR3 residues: CASSKAFGQGGHEQYV. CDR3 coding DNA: TGTGCCAGCAGCAAAGCCTTTGGACAGGGAGGCCACGAGCAGTACGTC.

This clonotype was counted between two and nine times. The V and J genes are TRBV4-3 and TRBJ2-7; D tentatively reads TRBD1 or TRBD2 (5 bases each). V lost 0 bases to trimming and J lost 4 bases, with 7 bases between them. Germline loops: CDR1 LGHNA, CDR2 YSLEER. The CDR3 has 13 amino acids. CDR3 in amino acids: CASSQEWGYEQYV. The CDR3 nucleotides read TGCGCCAGCAGCCAAGAATGGGGGTACGAGCAGTACGTC.

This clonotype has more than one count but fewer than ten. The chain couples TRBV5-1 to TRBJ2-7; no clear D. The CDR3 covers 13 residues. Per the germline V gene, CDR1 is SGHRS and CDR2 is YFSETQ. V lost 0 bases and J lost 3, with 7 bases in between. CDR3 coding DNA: TGCGCCAGCAGCTTGGGGGCCTTCTACGAGCAGTACTTC. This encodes CASSLGAFYEQYF.

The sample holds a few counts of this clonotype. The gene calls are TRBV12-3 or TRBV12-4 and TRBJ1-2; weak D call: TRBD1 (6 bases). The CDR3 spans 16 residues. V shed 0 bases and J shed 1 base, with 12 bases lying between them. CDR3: CASSLALGGRNYGYTF. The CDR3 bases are TGTGCCAGCAGTTTAGCCCTCGGGGGGCGTAACTATGGCTACACCTTC.

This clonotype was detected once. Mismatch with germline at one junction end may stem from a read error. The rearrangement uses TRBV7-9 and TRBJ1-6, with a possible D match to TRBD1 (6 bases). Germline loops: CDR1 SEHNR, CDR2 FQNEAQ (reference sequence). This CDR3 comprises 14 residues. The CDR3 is CASSQGWSNSPPHF. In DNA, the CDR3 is TGTGCCAGCTCACAGGGTTGGAGTAATTCACCCCCCCACTTT.

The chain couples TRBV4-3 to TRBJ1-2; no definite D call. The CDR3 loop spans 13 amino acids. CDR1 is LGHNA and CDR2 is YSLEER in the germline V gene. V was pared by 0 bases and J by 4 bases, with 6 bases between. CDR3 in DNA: TGCGCCAGCAGCCAAGATACATTCTATGGCTACACCTTC. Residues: CASSQDTFYGYTF.

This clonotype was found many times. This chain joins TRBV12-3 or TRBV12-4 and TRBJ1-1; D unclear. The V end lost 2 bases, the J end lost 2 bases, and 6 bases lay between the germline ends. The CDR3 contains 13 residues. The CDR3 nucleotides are TGTGCCAGCAGTTTACACACTAACACTGAAGCTTTCTTT. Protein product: CASSLHTNTEAFF.

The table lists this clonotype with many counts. CDR3 region: CASSLWPTSGDSPLHF. CDR3 DNA sequence: TGTGCCAGCAGCTTATGGCCGACCTCAGGGGATTCACCCCTCCACTTT. The chain combines TRBV11-2 with TRBJ1-6; TRBD1 might be the D (6 bases). The CDR3 loop spans 16 amino acids. CDR1 is SGHAT, CDR2 FQNNGV, per germline. The V gene lost 2 bases and the J gene lost 8 bases, with 16 bases spanning the gap.

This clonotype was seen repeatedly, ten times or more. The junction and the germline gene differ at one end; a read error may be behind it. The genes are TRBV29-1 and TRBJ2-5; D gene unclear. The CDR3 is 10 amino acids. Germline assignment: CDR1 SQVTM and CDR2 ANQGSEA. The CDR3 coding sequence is TGCAGCGCTGAACAAGAGACCCAGTACTTC. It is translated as CSAEQETQYF.

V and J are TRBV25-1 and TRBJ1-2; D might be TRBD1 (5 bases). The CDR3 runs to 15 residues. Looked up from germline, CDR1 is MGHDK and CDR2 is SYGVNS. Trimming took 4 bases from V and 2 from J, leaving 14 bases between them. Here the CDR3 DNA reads TGTGCCAGCAGTGGACCCGGGACCGCCAACTATGGCTACACCTTC. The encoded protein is CASSGPGTANYGYTF.